Shown below are 2 T cell receptor beta chains from a single sample sequenced in a study of regulatory T cells in long-lasting Graves disease. HTBI primers from iRepertoire and Arm-PCR of CDR3 regions yielded the TCR beta libraries. TCRdb redid the calling of the multiplex PCR reads with MiXCR, one entry per CDR3 protein. The sample has about 420,000 distinct CDR3 sequences, over 15% seen once. The time point denotes: newly diagnosed GD, antithyroid drugs for less than 3 months. With RNA extracted from PBMCs as input, the TCR library was made. This sample was also put to use in a study of T cells in Graves' hyperthyroidism and ophthalmopathy.

The specimen comprised peripheral blood mononuclear cells (PBMCs), sampled at new diagnosis, from a patient treated with antithyroid drugs. These receptors came from a woman between 18 and 29 years old with Graves disease.

The chain joins TRBV20-1 to TRBJ2-7, with TRBD2 as a possible D gene (6 bases). The CDR3 sequence is 14 residues long. CDR1 is DFQATT and CDR2 is SNEGSKA in the germline V gene (reference sequence). V lost 1 base, J lost 0 bases, and 10 bases lay in between. CDR3 sequence: CSARALASSYEQYF. The CDR3 region has the DNA TGCAGTGCTAGAGCTCTAGCGAGCTCCTACGAGCAGTACTTC.

The chain is built from TRBV5-1 and TRBJ1-3; 9 positions agree with TRBD1. This CDR3 region has 16 residues. With V trimmed by 2 bases and J by 3 bases, 6 bases remained unmatched. Per the germline V gene, CDR1 is SGHRS and CDR2 is YFSETQ. In DNA, the CDR3 is TGCGCCAGCAGCTTACAGGGGGCGCCGGTTGGAAACACCATATATTTT. It encodes CASSLQGAPVGNTIYF.